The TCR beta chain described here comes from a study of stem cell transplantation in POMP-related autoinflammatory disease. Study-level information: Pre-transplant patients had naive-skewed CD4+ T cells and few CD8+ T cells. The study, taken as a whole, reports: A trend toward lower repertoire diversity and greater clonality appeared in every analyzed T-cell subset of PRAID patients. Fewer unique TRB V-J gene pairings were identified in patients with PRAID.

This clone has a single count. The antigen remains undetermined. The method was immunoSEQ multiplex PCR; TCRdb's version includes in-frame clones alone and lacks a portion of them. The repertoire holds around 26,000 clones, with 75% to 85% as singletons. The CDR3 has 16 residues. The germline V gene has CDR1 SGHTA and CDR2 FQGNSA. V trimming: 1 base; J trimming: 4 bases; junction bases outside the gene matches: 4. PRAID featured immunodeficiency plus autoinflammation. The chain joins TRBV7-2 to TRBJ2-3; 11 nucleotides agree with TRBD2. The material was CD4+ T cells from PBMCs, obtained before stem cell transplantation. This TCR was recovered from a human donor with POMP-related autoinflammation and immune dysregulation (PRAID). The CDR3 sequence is CASSLDTSGRADTQYF. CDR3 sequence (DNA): TGTGCCAGCAGCTTAGATACTAGCGGGAGAGCAGATACGCAGTATTTT. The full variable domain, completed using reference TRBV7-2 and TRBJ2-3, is GAGVSQSPSNKVTEKGKDVELRCDPISGHTALYWYRQSLGQGLEFLIYFQGNSAPDKSGLPSDRFSAERTGGSVSTLTIQRTQQEDSAVYLCASSLDTSGRADTQYFGPGTRLTVL.